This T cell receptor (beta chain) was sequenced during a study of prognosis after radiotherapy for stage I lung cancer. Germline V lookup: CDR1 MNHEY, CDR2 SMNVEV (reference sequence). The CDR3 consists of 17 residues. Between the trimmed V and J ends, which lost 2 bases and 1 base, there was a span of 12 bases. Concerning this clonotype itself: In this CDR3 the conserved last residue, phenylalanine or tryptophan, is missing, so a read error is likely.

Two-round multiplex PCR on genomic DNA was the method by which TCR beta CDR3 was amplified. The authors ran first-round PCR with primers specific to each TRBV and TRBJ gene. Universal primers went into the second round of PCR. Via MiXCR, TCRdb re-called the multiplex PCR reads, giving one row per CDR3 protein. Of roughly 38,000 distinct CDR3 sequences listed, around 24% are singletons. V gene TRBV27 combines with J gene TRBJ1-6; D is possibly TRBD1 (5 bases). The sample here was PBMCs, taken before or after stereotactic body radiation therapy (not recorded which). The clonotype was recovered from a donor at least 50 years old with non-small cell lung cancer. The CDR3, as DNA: TGTGCCAGCAGTTTAACCCAACGGGGGTCCTATAATTCACCCCTCCACTTG. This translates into CASSLTQRGSYNSPLHL.